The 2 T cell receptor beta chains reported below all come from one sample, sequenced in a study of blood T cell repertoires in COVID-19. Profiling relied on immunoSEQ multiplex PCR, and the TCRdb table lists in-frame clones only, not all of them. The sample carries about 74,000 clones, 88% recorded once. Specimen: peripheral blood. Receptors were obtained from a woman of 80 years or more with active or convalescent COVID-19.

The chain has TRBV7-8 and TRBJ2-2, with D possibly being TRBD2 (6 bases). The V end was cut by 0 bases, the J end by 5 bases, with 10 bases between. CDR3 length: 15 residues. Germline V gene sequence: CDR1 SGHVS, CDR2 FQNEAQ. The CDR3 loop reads CASSLAGGRTGELFF. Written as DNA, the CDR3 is TGTGCCAGCAGCTTAGCTGGGGGGAGAACCGGGGAGCTGTTTTTT.

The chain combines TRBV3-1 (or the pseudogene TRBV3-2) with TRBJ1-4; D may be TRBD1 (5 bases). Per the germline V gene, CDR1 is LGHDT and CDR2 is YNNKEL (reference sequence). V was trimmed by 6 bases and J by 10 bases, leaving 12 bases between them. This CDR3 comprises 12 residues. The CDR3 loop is CASSPVGAKLFF. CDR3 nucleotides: TGTGCCAGCAGTCCCGTAGGGGCAAAACTGTTTTTT.